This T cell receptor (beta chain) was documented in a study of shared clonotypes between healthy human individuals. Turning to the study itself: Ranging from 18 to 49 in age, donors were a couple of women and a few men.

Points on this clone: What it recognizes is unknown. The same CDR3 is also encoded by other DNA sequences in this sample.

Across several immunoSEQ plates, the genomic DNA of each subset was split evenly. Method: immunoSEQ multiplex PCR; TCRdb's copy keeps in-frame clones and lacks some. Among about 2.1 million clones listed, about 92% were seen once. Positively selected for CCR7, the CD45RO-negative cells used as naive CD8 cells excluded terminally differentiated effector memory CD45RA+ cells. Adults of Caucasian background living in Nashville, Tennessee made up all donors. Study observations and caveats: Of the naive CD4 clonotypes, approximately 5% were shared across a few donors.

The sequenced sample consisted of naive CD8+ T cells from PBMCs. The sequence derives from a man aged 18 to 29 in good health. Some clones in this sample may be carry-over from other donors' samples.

CDR3 DNA sequence: TGCAGCGTTGGCGGGAGGACCTACAATGAGCAGTTCTTC. Translating gives CSVGGRTYNEQFF. The chain is built from TRBV29-1 and TRBJ2-1; the match to TRBD2 covers 8 bases. The CDR3 is 13 residues long. V trimming: 4 bases; J trimming: 2 bases; junction bases outside the gene matches: 1. CDR1 SQVTM and CDR2 ANQGSEA come from the germline V gene.